The clone carrying this T cell receptor beta chain came up a few times. Its specificity is unknown. V lost 1 base, J lost 8 bases, and 14 bases lay in between. Germline CDR1 SQVTM, CDR2 ANQGSEA. There are 13 residues in the CDR3. This specimen belongs to a study of CD8+ T cells in alopecia areata. Study as a whole: It was oral tofacitinib, at 5 to 10 mg twice daily, that treated patients received.

Treatment here: oral pan-JAK inhibitor, 5-10 mg twice daily. Study-level points and caveats: Researchers reported that TCR sharing among patients proved less clear than in mice, possibly HLA-linked.

Reverse transcribed after extraction, RNA yielded cDNA as the sequencing template. Clones were read by immunoSEQ multiplex PCR, and TCRdb kept only the in-frame ones, dropping some. The table includes roughly 210,000 clones, 40% to 45% detected once. The sample here was CD4+ T cells sorted from blood, taken at roughly week 36, from a patient treated with tofacitinib. The chain employs TRBV29-1 and TRBJ1-2, with a weak D call TRBD1 (5 bases). The origin of this receptor is a human donor with alopecia areata. DNA of the CDR3: TGCAGCGTTGAAGGCGGGGCACGAGGCGGCTACACCTTC. Its protein product is CSVEGGARGGYTF.